A selection of T cell receptor beta chains follows, all from one sample in a study of T cell responses to AZD1222 COVID-19 vaccine. The method was immunoSEQ multiplex PCR; TCRdb's version includes in-frame clones alone and lacks a portion of them. The top ten hold about 4.5% of the sample, which has about 130,000 clones, around 91% seen once. The source was peripheral blood, collected on day 0 of MenACWY control vaccination. The receptors were gathered from an adult in good health. The CDR3 runs from the conserved cysteine through the conserved F or W. The D gene is left open where the match is weak. Size tells how often a clone was seen (once, few, many) or the class of an expanded clone, and some rows leave it out.

TRBJ2-2 - - TRBV28 TGTGCCAGCAGTTTCTCCGGGACTGGGAACACCGGGGAGCTGTTTTTT CASSFSGTGNTGELFF
TRBJ1-4 - - TRBV15 TGTGCCACCAGCAGAGATCGCAGGGGTTCTAATGAAAAACTGTTTTTT CATSRDRRGSNEKLFF
TRBJ1-3 - - TRBV5-1 TGCGCCAGCAGTCCCGGAGGCCCTGGAAACACCATATATTTT CASSPGGPGNTIYF
TRBJ1-4 TRBD1 - TRBV19 TGTGCCAGTAGTCGAACCCTCCCGGGACAGGGTAATGAAAAACTGTTTTTT CASSRTLPGQGNEKLFF
TRBJ2-1 - - TRBV7-8 TGTGCCAGCAGCTTAGTGCTTGGGGGAGCGAGCTCCTACAATGAGCAGTTCTTC CASSLVLGGASSYNEQFF
TRBJ2-1 - once TRBV11-3 TGTGCCAGCAGCCTGATAGGCTACAATGAGCAGTTCTTC CASSLIGYNEQFF
TRBJ2-6 TRBD1 - TRBV5-5 TGTGCCAGCAGCGACAGGGTGGGGGCCAACGTCCTGACTTTC CASSDRVGANVLTF
TRBJ2-5 - - TRBV6-5 TGTGCCAGCAGTTCCCCCGGGACGGGGAAAGAGACCCAGTACTTC CASSSPGTGKETQYF
TRBJ2-1 - - TRBV3-1/TRBV3-2 TGTGCCAGCAGCCCACGGCTGGGGGCCTACAATGAGCAGTTCTTC CASSPRLGAYNEQFF
TRBJ1-6 TRBD1 - TRBV5-5 TGTGCCAGCAGCTTTTGGACAGGGGACAATTCACCCCTCCACTTT CASSFWTGDNSPLHF
TRBJ2-1 TRBD2 once TRBV5-4 TGTGCCAGCAACGCGCGGGAGAGCTCCTACAATGAGCAGTTCTTC CASNARESSYNEQFF
TRBJ1-6 - - TRBV6-1 TGTGCCAGCAGTGAAGGGTCGGAAAAGGGGGGTTCACCCCTCCACTTT CASSEGSEKGGSPLHF
TRBJ2-1 - - TRBV7-9 TGTGCCAGCAGCTTAGCTCGGGGGAGCTGGGGCAATGAGCAGTTCTTC CASSLARGSWGNEQFF
TRBJ1-4 TRBD1 - TRBV19 TGTGCCAGTGGCCCCCGACCCGGGACAGGGAAGCCCAGGAGGGAAAAACTGTTTTTT CASGPRPGTGKPRREKLFF
TRBJ2-3 - - TRBV24-1 TGTGCCACCAGTGACCCAGGCCTGTTTAGCACAGATACGCAGTATTTT CATSDPGLFSTDTQYF
TRBJ1-2 - - TRBV6-1 TGTGCCAGCAGTGAACGAACACCCTCGTGGGGCTACACCTTC CASSERTPSWGYTF
TRBJ1-5 - - TRBV2 TGTGCCAGCAGTTACGGACATGGGAATCAGCCCCAGCATTTT CASSYGHGNQPQHF
TRBJ1-1 - - TRBV10-3 TGTGCCATCCGCCGGCAAGAAAAGGGGACGCTAATGAACACTGAAGCTTTCTTT CAIRRQEKGTLMNTEAFF
TRBJ1-2 - - TRBV19 TGTGCCAGTAGTAGGGGATTTAACTATGGCTACACCTTC CASSRGFNYGYTF
TRBJ1-5 - - TRBV27 TGTGCCAGCAGCCCCGACAGGCCCTATCAGCCCCAGCATTTT CASSPDRPYQPQHF
TRBJ2-3 TRBD1 - TRBV27 TGTGCCAGCAGTTTATCCAGGGGGCGCGGAGATACGCAGTATTTT CASSLSRGRGDTQYF
TRBJ2-1 - - TRBV28 TGTGCCAGCAGTCTAGGGAGCAGGGTCTCTCGGAATGAGCAGTTCTTC CASSLGSRVSRNEQFF
TRBJ2-5 TRBD1 - TRBV3-1/TRBV3-2 TGTGCCAGCAGCCGACCCCCCGGACAGGGGAGACAAGAGACCCAGTACTTC CASSRPPGQGRQETQYF